These 18 T cell receptor beta chains came from one sample sequenced in a study of T-cell memory formation after mild COVID-19. TCRdb reanalysed the 5' RACE reads using MiXCR and keeps one entry per CDR3 protein. The sample has some 160,000 distinct CDR3 sequences; roughly 28% are singletons. Source material: PBMCs or a T cell subset sorted from them (not recorded which). The receptors shown here come from an adult woman who had mild COVID-19 (a few samples of this study predate the infection). Cell type and time point are not known.

This clonotype was detected only a few times. The chain combines TRBV7-9 with TRBJ2-7; D perhaps matches TRBD1 (6 bases). The CDR3 length is 14 residues. Trimming removed 5 bases at V and 2 bases at J, with 13 bases between. CDR1 and CDR2 (germline): SEHNR, FQNEAQ (reference sequence). CDR3 nucleotides: TGTGCCAGCAGCCCCGGGACACCTACCTACGAGCAGTACTTC. It yields the protein CASSPGTPTYEQYF.

Many counts were recorded for this clonotype. The chain links TRBV9 to TRBJ2-3; no reliable D call. Germline V gene data show CDR1 as SGDLS and CDR2 as YYNGEE. The CDR3 has 13 amino acids. Trimming stripped 4 bases from V and 5 bases from J, with 11 bases between. The CDR3 is CASSPGSLDTQYF. CDR3 sequence (DNA): TGTGCCAGCAGCCCCGGATCGCTAGATACGCAGTATTTT.

This clonotype appeared many times. The chain combines TRBV29-1 with TRBJ2-7, with a weak D call TRBD1 (6 bases). The CDR3 loop spans 12 amino acids. CDR1 SQVTM and CDR2 ANQGSEA come from the germline V gene. Trimming took off 7 bases at V and 3 bases at J, with 13 bases between the two ends. The CDR3: CSATGTSYEQYF. CDR3 sequence (DNA): TGCAGCGCTACCGGGACAAGCTACGAGCAGTACTTC.

The chain carries TRBV5-1 and TRBJ1-2; perhaps TRBD1 as D (6 bases). Germline CDR1 SGHRS, CDR2 YFSETQ. CDR3 length: 15 amino acids. Trimming pared 0 bases from V and 3 bases from J, leaving 12 bases between. This chain's CDR3 is CASSLALQGHYGYTF. The CDR3 coding sequence is TGCGCCAGCAGCTTGGCCTTACAGGGACACTATGGCTACACCTTC.

The chain links TRBV7-6 to TRBJ2-5; D perhaps matches TRBD2 (5 bases). V gave up 4 bases and J gave up 5 bases, with 14 bases separating them. Germline V gene sequence: CDR1 SGHVS, CDR2 FNYEAQ. The CDR3 length is 14 residues. The CDR3 DNA follows: TGTGCCAGCAGCTCGATACTTCGAGGGGAGACCCAGTACTTC. This translates into CASSSILRGETQYF.

A few counts support this clonotype. The chain's CDR3 is CASRTASRWETQYF. The CDR3 coding sequence is TGTGCCAGCAGGACCGCCTCGCGCTGGGAGACCCAGTACTTC. J is TRBJ2-5 and V is TRBV11-2, with no clear D. The germline V gene encodes CDR1 SGHAT and CDR2 FQNNGV. The CDR3 spans 14 residues. Trimming cost V 6 bases and J 5 bases, with 16 bases left between them.

This chain links TRBV12-3 or TRBV12-4 with TRBJ2-7, with no clear D. Trimming cost V 7 bases and J 5 bases, with 12 bases left between them. The CDR3 has 12 amino acids. The CDR3 DNA is TGTGCCAGCAAGGACGCGTCCGACGAGCAGTACTTC. Encoded protein: CASKDASDEQYF.

The sample holds a few counts of this clonotype. V is TRBV4-1 and J is TRBJ1-1; 8 nucleotides align to TRBD1. Germline values: CDR1 MGHRA, CDR2 YSYEKL. This CDR3 has 17 residues. J was trimmed by 0 bases and V by 3 bases; bases with no gene match: 9. CDR3 sequence: CASSHSGQGWMNTEAFF. The CDR3 coding sequence is TGCGCCAGCAGCCATTCTGGACAGGGCTGGATGAACACTGAAGCTTTCTTT.

The chain has TRBV6-5 and TRBJ1-1; possibly TRBD1 for D (5 bases). This CDR3 contains 13 residues. From germline, CDR1 is MNHEY and CDR2 SVGAGI. Trimming cost V 6 bases and J 3 bases, with 11 bases left between them. The CDR3 here is CASSWGGHTEAFF. The CDR3 DNA sequence: TGTGCCAGCAGCTGGGGGGGTCACACTGAAGCTTTCTTT.

This clonotype was counted between two and nine times. The gene calls are TRBV7-2 and TRBJ1-6, with D possibly TRBD1 on 6 matching bases. This CDR3 spans 15 amino acids. The V gene lost 0 bases and the J gene lost 8 bases, with 11 bases spanning the gap. Germline V gives CDR1 SGHTA, CDR2 FQGNSA. Written as DNA, the CDR3 is TGTGCCAGCAGCTTAGCCCAGGGGCGGTATTCACCCCTCCACTTT. This sequence encodes CASSLAQGRYSPLHF. Full variable domain (outside the CDR3, taken from reference TRBV7-2 and TRBJ1-6): GAGVSQSPSNKVTEKGKDVELRCDPISGHTALYWYRQSLGQGLEFLIYFQGNSAPDKSGLPSDRFSAERTGGSVSTLTIQRTQQEDSAVYLCASSLAQGRYSPLHFGNGTRLTVT.

CDR3 sequence reads: CASSQDVARAQYF. The CDR3 DNA is TGCGCCAGCAGCCAAGACGTCGCTAGGGCGCAGTATTTT. The J gene is TRBJ2-3, the V gene TRBV4-3; no reliable D call. The CDR3 covers 13 residues. Germline V gene sequence: CDR1 LGHNA, CDR2 YSLEER. Trimming removed 0 bases from V and 10 bases from J, with 11 bases in between.

V gene TRBV3-1 combines with J gene TRBJ2-3; maybe TRBD1 (5 bases). Germline V gives CDR1 LGHDT, CDR2 YNNKEL (reference sequence). The V end was cut by 1 base, the J end by 3 bases, with 11 bases between. CDR3 length: 15 residues. The CDR3 coding sequence is TGTGCCAGCAGCCAAGGGGGCGGAAGGACAGATACGCAGTATTTT. Amino acid sequence: CASSQGGGRTDTQYF.

This clonotype was recorded a few times. This chain connects TRBV10-3 to TRBJ2-5; tentative D call: TRBD2 (6 bases). This CDR3 region has 13 residues. From germline, CDR1 is ENHRY and CDR2 SYGVKD. The V gene lost 10 bases and the J gene lost 5 bases, with 17 bases spanning the gap. CDR3: CATMARERETQYF. The CDR3 nucleotides are TGTGCCACCATGGCCCGGGAGCGGGAGACCCAGTACTTC.

This clonotype was detected only a few times. The CDR3 bases are TGTGCCAGCAGATACCTAGCGGAGGGGGGGCACAATGAGCAGTTCTTC. Translating it yields CASRYLAEGGHNEQFF. The rearrangement uses TRBV6-2 or TRBV6-3 and TRBJ2-1; D may be TRBD2 (7 bases). Germline V gives CDR1 MNHEY, CDR2 SVGEGT. Trimming took 6 bases from V and 5 from J, leaving 20 bases between them. CDR3 size: 16 residues.

J is TRBJ2-3 and V is TRBV4-1; 9 bases fit TRBD2. This CDR3 is 17 amino acids long. CDR1 is MGHRA and CDR2 is YSYEKL in the germline V gene. The trim removed 0 bases at V and 4 bases at J, leaving 8 bases unmatched. The CDR3 bases are TGCGCCAGCAGCCAAGATCTGGAGCGGGGGGCTTCAGATACGCAGTATTTT. Translation: CASSQDLERGASDTQYF.

This clonotype appeared a few times. The CDR3 region is CSGRTGTSGNEQFF. CDR3 bases: TGCAGTGGGAGAACCGGGACTAGCGGCAATGAGCAGTTCTTC. The V gene is TRBV20-1, the J gene TRBJ2-1; 11 bases align to TRBD2. Germline trimming cut 7 bases from V and 6 bases from J; bases unmatched to any gene: 8. The CDR3 covers 14 residues. Germline CDR1 is DFQATT and CDR2 is SNEGSKA (reference sequence).

In its sample, this clonotype was seen a few times. The gene calls are TRBV7-2 and TRBJ2-7; 9 bases match TRBD2. The CDR3 is 15 amino acids. Germline V gene sequence: CDR1 SGHTA, CDR2 FQGNSA. Unmatched junction bases numbered 6, after V lost 5 bases and J lost 1 base. CDR3 sequence reads: CASSPQTSGSYEQYF. DNA for the CDR3: TGTGCCAGCAGCCCTCAGACTAGCGGTTCCTACGAGCAGTACTTC.

This rearrangement joins TRBV7-9 to TRBJ2-1; 8 nucleotides align to TRBD1. The CDR3 length is 17 residues. Germline V lookup: CDR1 SEHNR, CDR2 FQNEAQ (reference sequence). With 2 bases clipped from V and 7 bases from J, the junction kept 13 bases outside the gene matches. The CDR3 sequence: CASSLKAGRGRENEQFF. The CDR3 DNA is TGTGCCAGCAGCTTAAAGGCCGGCAGGGGGCGCGAGAATGAGCAGTTCTTC.